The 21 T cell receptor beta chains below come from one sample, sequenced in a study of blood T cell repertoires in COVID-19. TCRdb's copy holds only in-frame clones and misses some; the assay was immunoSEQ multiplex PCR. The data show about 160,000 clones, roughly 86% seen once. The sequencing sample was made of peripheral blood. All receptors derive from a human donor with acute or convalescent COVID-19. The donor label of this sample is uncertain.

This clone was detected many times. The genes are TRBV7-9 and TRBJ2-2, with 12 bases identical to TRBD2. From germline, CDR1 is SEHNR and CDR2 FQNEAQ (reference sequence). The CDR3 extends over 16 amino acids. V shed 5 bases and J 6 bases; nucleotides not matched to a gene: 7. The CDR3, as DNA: TGTGCCAGCAGCGCTCCTAGCGGGGGGGCCTCCGGGGAGCTGTTTTTT. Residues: CASSAPSGGASGELFF.

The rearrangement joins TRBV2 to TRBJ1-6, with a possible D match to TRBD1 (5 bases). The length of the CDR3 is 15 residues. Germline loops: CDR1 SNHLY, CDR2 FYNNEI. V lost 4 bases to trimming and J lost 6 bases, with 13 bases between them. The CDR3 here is CASSAMRGSNSPLHF. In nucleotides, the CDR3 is TGTGCCAGCAGTGCTATGCGGGGGTCTAATTCACCCCTCCACTTT.

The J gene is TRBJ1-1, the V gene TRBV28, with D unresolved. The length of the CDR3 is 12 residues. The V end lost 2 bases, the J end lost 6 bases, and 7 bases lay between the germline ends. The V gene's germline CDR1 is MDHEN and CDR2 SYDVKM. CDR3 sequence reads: CASSLGQPEAFF. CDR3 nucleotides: TGTGCCAGCAGTTTAGGGCAGCCTGAAGCTTTCTTT.

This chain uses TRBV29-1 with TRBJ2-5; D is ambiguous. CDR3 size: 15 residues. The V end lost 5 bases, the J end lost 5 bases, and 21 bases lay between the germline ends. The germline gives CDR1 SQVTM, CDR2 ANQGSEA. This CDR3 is CSVSDGRTASETQYF. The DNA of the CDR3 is TGCAGCGTTTCAGATGGGCGCACGGCGAGCGAGACCCAGTACTTC.

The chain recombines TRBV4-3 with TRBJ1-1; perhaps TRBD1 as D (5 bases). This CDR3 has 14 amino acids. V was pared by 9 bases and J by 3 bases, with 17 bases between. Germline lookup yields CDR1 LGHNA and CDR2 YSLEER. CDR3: CASMPGLRDTEAFF. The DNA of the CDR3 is TGCGCCAGTATGCCGGGACTTAGGGACACTGAAGCTTTCTTT.

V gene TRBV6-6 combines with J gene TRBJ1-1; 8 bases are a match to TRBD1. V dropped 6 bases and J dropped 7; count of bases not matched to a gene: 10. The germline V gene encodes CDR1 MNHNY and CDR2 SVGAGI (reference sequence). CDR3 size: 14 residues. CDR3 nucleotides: TGTGCCAGCAGCAGAGTTTCAGGGGGCGGTGAAGCTTTCTTT. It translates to CASSRVSGGGEAFF.

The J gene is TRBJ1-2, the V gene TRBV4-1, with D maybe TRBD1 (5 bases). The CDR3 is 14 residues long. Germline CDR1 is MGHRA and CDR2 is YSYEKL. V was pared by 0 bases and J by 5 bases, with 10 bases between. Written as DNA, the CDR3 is TGCGCCAGCAGCCAAGACGCCAGGGTTTATGGCTACACCTTC. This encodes CASSQDARVYGYTF.

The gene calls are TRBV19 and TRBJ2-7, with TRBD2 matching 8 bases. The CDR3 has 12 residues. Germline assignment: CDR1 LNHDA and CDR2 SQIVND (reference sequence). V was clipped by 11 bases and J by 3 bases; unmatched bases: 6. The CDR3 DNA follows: TGTGCCTCTCCGGGGGGGCACTACGAGCAGTACTTC. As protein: CASPGGHYEQYF. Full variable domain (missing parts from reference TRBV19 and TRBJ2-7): DGGITQSPKYLFRKEGQNVTLSCEQNLNHDAMYWYRQDPGQGLRLIYYSQIVNDFQKGDIAEGYSVSREKKESFPLTVTSAQKNPTAFYLCASPGGHYEQYFGPGTRLTVT.

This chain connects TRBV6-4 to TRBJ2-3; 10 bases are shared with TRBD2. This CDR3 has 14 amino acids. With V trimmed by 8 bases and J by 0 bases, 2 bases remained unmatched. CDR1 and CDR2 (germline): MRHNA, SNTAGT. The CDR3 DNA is TGTGCCAGCGCTAGCGGGGGTAGCACAGATACGCAGTATTTT. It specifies CASASGGSTDTQYF.

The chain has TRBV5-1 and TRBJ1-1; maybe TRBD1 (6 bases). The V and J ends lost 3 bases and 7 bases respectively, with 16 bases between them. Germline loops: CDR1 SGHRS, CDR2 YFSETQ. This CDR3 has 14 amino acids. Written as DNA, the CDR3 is TGCGCCAGCAGCTCACAGGGTTTTTTGAGTGAAGCTTTCTTT. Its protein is CASSSQGFLSEAFF.

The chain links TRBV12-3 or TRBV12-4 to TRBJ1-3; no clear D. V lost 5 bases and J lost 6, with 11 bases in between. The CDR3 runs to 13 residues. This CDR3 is CASSHGEVNTIYF. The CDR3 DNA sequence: TGTGCCAGCAGTCACGGAGAAGTAAACACCATATATTTT.

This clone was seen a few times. The CDR3 loop is CASSFGKTGPQYF. DNA for the CDR3: TGCGCCAGCAGCTTTGGGAAGACAGGTCCCCAGTATTTT. The V gene is TRBV5-1, the J gene TRBJ2-3, with D maybe TRBD1 (6 bases). V lost 2 bases and J 12 bases, leaving 16 bases between the germline ends. This CDR3 comprises 13 residues. Looked up from germline, CDR1 is SGHRS and CDR2 is YFSETQ.

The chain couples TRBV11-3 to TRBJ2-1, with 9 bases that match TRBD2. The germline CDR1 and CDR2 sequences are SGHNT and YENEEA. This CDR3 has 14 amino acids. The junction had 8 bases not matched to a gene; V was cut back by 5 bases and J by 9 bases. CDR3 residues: CASSEGRGGTEQFF. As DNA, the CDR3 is TGTGCCAGCAGCGAAGGGCGGGGGGGCACTGAGCAGTTCTTC. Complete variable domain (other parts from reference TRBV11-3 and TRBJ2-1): EAGVVQSPRYKIIEKKQPVAFWCNPISGHNTLYWYLQNLGQGPELLIRYENEEAVDDSQLPKDRFSAERLKGVDSTLKIQPAELGDSAVYLCASSEGRGGTEQFFGPGTRLTVL.

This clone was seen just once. The CDR3 is CASSRTGAEAFF. The CDR3 region has the DNA TGTGCCAGCTCCCGGACAGGGGCTGAAGCTTTCTTT. The gene calls are TRBV18 and TRBJ1-1, with 9 nucleotides matching TRBD1. Germline V gene data show CDR1 as KGHSH and CDR2 as LQKENI. The CDR3 runs to 12 residues. Trimming at V came to 6 bases and at J to 6 bases, leaving 2 bases not matched to a gene.

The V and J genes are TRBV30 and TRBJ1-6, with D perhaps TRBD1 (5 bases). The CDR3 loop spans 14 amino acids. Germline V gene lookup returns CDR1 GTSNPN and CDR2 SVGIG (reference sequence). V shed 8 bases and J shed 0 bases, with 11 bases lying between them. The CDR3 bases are TGTGCCCACAACACAGGCTCCTATAATTCACCCCTCCACTTT. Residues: CAHNTGSYNSPLHF.

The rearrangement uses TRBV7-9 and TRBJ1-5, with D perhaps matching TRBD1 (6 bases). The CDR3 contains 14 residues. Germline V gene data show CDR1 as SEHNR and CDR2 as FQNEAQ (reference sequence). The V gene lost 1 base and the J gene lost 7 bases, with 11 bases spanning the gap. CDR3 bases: TGTGCCAGCAGCTTAGAGGGGGGGGCACAGCCCCAGCATTTT. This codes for CASSLEGGAQPQHF.

CDR3 region: CASSLGDRGLYGYTF. The CDR3 nucleotides are TGTGCCAGCAGCTTGGGGGACAGGGGACTCTATGGCTACACCTTC. This chain connects TRBV5-6 to TRBJ1-2, with 10 bases identical to TRBD1. With V trimmed by 0 bases and J by 4 bases, 3 bases remained unmatched. Germline-derived CDR1 and CDR2 are SGHDT and YYEEEE. CDR3 length: 15 amino acids.

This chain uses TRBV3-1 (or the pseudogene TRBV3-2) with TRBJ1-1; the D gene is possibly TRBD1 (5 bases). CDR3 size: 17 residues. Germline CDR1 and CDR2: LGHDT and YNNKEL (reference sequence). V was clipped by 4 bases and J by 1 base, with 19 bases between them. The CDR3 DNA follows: TGTGCCAGCAGCCCGCCCCGGGGGGGGACCTCGAACACTGAAGCTTTCTTT. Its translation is CASSPPRGGTSNTEAFF.

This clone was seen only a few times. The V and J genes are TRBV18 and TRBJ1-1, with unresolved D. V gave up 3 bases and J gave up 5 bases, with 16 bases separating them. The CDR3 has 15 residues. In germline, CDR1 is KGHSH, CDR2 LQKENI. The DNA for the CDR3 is TGTGCCAGCTCACCCCCGCGGGCCGTAGGGACTGAAGCTTTCTTT. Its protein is CASSPPRAVGTEAFF.

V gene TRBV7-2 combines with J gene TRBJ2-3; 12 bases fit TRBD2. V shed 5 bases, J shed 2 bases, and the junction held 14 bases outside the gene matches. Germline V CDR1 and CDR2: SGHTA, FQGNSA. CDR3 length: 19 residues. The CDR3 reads CASSPRFLAGGLNTDTQYF. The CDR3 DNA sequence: TGTGCCAGCAGCCCCCGATTTCTAGCGGGGGGGCTAAACACAGATACGCAGTATTTT.

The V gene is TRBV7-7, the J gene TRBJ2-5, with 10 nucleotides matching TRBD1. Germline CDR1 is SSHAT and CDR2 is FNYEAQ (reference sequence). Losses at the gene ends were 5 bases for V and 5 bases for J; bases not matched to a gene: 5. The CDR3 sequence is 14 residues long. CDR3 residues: CASSPDRGLETQYF. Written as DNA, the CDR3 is TGTGCCAGCAGCCCCGACAGGGGGCTGGAGACCCAGTACTTC.